What follows are 10 T cell receptor beta chains derived from one specimen sequenced in a study of T cell responses to AZD1222 COVID-19 vaccine. Profiled with immunoSEQ multiplex PCR; TCRdb holds only in-frame clones, not every one. The data show approximately 90,000 clones, with about 89% seen just once and 7.5% held by the top ten. The sample consisted of peripheral blood, taken on day 0 of AZD1222 vaccination. The receptors were gathered from an adult in good health.

The rearrangement joins TRBV7-2 to TRBJ2-2, with unresolved D. The V gene lost 0 bases and the J gene lost 5 bases, with 10 bases spanning the gap. Germline-derived CDR1 and CDR2 are SGHTA and FQGNSA. The CDR3 is 15 residues long. The CDR3 loop is CASSLAPLETGELFF. The DNA of the CDR3 is TGTGCCAGCAGCTTAGCCCCCTTAGAGACCGGGGAGCTGTTTTTT.

The chain carries TRBV7-3 and TRBJ1-2; 9 nucleotides match TRBD1. The trim removed 5 bases at V and 2 bases at J, leaving 0 bases unmatched. The CDR3 has 13 residues. CDR1 and CDR2 (germline): SGHTA, FQGTGA. CDR3 nucleotides: TGTGCCAGCAGCGACAGGGGGAACTATGGCTACACCTTC. Its protein is CASSDRGNYGYTF.

This clone occurred once. A junction end diverges from the germline sequence, so it may reflect a read error. V gene TRBV5-5 combines with J gene TRBJ2-7; D possibly matches TRBD1 or TRBD2 (5 bases each). Germline V CDR1 and CDR2: SGHKS, YYEKEE (reference sequence). The CDR3 totals 14 residues. The CDR3 nucleotides read TGTGCCAGCAACACACTGGGGGTCTCCCACGAGCAGTACTTC. Translated, it gives CASNTLGVSHEQYF.

The chain is built from TRBV29-1 and TRBJ1-1; D not resolved. This CDR3 region has 13 residues. V was pared by 8 bases and J by 0 bases, with 13 bases between. Germline-derived CDR1 and CDR2 are SQVTM and ANQGSEA. CDR3 residues: CSSRGGLNTEAFF. The CDR3 DNA follows: TGCAGCTCCCGGGGAGGGTTGAACACTGAAGCTTTCTTT.

The chain is built from TRBV9 and TRBJ2-1; 9 bases align to TRBD2. V shed 2 bases and J 4 bases; nucleotides not matched to a gene: 4. The V gene's germline CDR1 is SGDLS and CDR2 YYNGEE. The CDR3 has 15 residues. The CDR3 DNA reads TGTGCCAGCAGCGTTTGGACTAGCGCTTACAATGAGCAGTTCTTC. This codes for CASSVWTSAYNEQFF.

This clone was found a few times. The genes are TRBV29-1 and TRBJ1-5, with a possible D match to TRBD1 (6 bases). Germline values: CDR1 SQVTM, CDR2 ANQGSEA. The CDR3 sequence is 12 residues long. The germline V and J ends were trimmed by 4 bases and 7 bases, with 11 bases remaining between them. This CDR3 is CSVGAGEQPQHF. For the CDR3, the DNA is TGCAGCGTTGGGGCAGGGGAGCAGCCCCAGCATTTT.

The J gene is TRBJ1-4, the V gene TRBV7-2, with 7 nucleotides matching TRBD1. CDR3 size: 15 residues. V gave up 0 bases and J gave up 7 bases; unmatched junction bases: 5. Germline V lookup: CDR1 SGHTA, CDR2 FQGNSA. The CDR3, as DNA: TGTGCCAGCAGCTTAGCCGGGACAGCGACTGAAAAACTGTTTTTT. This sequence encodes CASSLAGTATEKLFF.

This chain connects TRBV4-1 to TRBJ1-5, with D possibly TRBD1 on 5 matching bases. Germline V lookup: CDR1 MGHRA, CDR2 YSYEKL. V was pared by 0 bases and J by 6 bases, with 21 bases between. The CDR3 runs to 18 residues. This CDR3 is CASSQDNLGLGAIQPQHF. The CDR3 DNA reads TGCGCCAGCAGCCAAGATAATTTGGGTTTAGGGGCGATTCAGCCCCAGCATTTT.

The CDR3 bases are TGTGCCAGCAGTTGGGGGCCTATATCCTACAATGAGCAGTTCTTC. Amino acid sequence: CASSWGPISYNEQFF. This chain joins TRBV28 and TRBJ2-1, with D perhaps TRBD1 (6 bases). Trimming took 4 bases from V and 1 from J, leaving 11 bases between them. The CDR3 has 15 residues. Per the germline V gene, CDR1 is MDHEN and CDR2 is SYDVKM.

The V call is TRBV28, the J call TRBJ2-7; D uncertain. CDR1 and CDR2 (germline): MDHEN, SYDVKM. This CDR3 contains 14 residues. Deletions cut 4 bases from V and 0 bases from J, with 10 bases between. CDR3 DNA: TGTGCCAGCAGTTCAATAGAAAGCTCCTACGAGCAGTACTTC. Translated, it gives CASSSIESSYEQYF.